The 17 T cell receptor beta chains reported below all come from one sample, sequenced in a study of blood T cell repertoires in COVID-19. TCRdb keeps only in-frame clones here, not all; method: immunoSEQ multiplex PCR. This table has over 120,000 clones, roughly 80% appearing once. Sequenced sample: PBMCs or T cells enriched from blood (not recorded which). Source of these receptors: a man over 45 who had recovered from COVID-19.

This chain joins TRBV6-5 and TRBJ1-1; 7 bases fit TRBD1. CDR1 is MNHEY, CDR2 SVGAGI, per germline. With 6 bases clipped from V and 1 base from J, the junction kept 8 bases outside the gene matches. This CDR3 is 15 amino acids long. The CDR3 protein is CASSWDSTSNTEAFF. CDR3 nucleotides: TGTGCCAGCAGCTGGGACAGTACATCGAACACTGAAGCTTTCTTT.

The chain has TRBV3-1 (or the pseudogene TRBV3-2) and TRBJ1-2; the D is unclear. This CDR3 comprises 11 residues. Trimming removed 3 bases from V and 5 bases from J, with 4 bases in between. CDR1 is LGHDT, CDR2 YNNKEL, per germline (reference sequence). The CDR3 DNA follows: TGTGCCAGCAGCCATTTATATGGCTACACCTTC. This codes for CASSHLYGYTF.

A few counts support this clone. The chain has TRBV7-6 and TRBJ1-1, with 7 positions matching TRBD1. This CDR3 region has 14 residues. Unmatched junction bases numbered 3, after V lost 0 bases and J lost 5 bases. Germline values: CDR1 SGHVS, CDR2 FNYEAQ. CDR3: CASSLATGDTEAFF. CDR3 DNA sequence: TGTGCCAGCAGCTTAGCCACAGGGGATACTGAAGCTTTCTTT.

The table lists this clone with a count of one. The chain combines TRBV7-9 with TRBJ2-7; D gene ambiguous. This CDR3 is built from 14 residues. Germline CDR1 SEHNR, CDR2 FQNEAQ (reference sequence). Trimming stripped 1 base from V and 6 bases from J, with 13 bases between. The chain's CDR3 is CASSLGASGGEQYF. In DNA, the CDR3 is TGTGCCAGCAGCTTAGGAGCGAGTGGCGGCGAGCAGTACTTC.

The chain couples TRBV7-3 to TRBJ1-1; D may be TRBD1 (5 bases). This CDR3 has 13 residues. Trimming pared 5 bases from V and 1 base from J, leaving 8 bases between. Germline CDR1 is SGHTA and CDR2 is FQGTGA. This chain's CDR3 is CASSGQGNTEAFF. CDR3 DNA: TGTGCCAGCAGCGGGCAGGGGAACACTGAAGCTTTCTTT.

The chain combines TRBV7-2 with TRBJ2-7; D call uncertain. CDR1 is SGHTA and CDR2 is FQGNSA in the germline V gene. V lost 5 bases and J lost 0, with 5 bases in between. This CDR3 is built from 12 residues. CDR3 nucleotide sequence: TGTGCCAGCAGCCCCAACTCCTACGAGCAGTACTTC. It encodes CASSPNSYEQYF.

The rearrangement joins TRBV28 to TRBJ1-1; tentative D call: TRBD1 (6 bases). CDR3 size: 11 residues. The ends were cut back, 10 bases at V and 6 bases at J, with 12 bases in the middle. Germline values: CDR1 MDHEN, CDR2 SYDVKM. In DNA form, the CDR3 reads TGTGCCATAGCGACAGGTGCTGAAGCTTTCTTT. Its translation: CAIATGAEAFF.

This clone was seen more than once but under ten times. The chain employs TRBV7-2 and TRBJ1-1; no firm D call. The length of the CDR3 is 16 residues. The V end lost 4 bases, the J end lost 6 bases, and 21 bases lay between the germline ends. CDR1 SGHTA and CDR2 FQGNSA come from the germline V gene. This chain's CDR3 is CASSSDSAGYHAEAFF. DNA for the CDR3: TGTGCCAGCAGCTCCGACTCGGCGGGGTACCACGCTGAAGCTTTCTTT.

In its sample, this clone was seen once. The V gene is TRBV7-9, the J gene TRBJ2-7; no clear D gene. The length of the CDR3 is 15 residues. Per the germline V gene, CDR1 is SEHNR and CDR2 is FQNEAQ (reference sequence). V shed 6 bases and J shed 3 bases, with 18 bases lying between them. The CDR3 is CASRPPKAGDYEQYF. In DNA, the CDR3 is TGTGCCAGCAGGCCCCCAAAGGCAGGCGACTACGAGCAGTACTTC.

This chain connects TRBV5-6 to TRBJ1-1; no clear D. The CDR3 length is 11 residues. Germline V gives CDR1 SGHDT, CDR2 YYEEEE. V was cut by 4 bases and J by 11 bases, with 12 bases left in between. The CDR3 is CASSRNREAFF. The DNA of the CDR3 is TGTGCCAGCAGCCGCAATCGAGAGGCTTTCTTT.

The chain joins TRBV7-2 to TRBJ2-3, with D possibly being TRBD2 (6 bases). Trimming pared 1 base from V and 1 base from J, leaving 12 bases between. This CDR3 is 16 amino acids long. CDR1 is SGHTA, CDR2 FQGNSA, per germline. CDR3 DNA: TGTGCCAGCAGCTTAGAAACCGGGGGAGGCACAGATACGCAGTATTTT. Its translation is CASSLETGGGTDTQYF.

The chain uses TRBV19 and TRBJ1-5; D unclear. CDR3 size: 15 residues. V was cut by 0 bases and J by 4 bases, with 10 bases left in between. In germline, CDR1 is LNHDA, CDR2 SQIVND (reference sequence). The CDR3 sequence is CASSIEGGINQPQHF. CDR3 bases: TGTGCCAGTAGTATAGAGGGCGGGATTAATCAGCCCCAGCATTTT.

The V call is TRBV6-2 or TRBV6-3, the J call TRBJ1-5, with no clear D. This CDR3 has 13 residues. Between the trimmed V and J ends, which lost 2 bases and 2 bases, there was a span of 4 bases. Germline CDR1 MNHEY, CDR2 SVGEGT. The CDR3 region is CASSYTGNQPQHF. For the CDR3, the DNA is TGTGCCAGCAGTTACACTGGCAATCAGCCCCAGCATTTT.

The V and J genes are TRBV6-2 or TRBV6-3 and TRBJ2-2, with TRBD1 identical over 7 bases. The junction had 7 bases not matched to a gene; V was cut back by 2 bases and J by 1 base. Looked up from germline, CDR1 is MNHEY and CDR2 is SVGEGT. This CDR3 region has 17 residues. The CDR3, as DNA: TGTGCCAGCAGTTACAAGGCAGGGGGTCGGAACACCGGGGAGCTGTTTTTT. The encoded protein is CASSYKAGGRNTGELFF.

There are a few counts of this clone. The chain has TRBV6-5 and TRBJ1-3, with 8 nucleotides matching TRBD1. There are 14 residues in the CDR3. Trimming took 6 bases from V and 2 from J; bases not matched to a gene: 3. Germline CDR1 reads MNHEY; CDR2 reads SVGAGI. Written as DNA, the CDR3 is TGTGCCAGCAGAACGACAGGGGCTGGAAACACCATATATTTT. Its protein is CASRTTGAGNTIYF.

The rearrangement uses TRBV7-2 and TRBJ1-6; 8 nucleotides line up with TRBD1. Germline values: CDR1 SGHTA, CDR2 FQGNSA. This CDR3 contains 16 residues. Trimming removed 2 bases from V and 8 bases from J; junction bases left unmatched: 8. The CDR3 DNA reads TGTGCCAGCAGCTTAAGGACAGGGCCGACGGATTCACCCCTCCACTTT. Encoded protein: CASSLRTGPTDSPLHF.

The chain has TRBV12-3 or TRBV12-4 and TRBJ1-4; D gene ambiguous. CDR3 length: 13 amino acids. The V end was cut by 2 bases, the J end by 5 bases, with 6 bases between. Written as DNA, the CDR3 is TGTGCCAGCAGTTTACGGCGGAATGAAAAACTGTTTTTT. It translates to CASSLRRNEKLFF.